These 19 T cell receptor beta chains originate from one sample sequenced in a study of T-cell reconstitution after alpha-beta-depleted transplantation in children. Unique molecular identifiers tagged the TCRbeta library. MiXCR, applied by TCRdb to the PCR reads, yields one record per CDR3 protein. The top ten clones hold 28% of a sample with over 200,000 distinct CDR3 sequences, roughly 11% of them seen once. The sample here was PBMCs, taken before TCRalphabeta/CD19-depleted stem cell transplant. The receptors were sampled from a child under two years old with acute myeloid leukemia, due to receive a stem cell transplant.

In this sample, this clonotype turned up many times. CDR3 sequence reads: CASSPGRRENEQYF. The DNA for the CDR3 is TGTGCCAGCAGCCCCGGACGTAGAGAGAACGAGCAGTACTTC. V usage is TRBV12-3 or TRBV12-4 and J usage is TRBJ2-7; no reliable D call. Trimming took off 6 bases at V and 5 bases at J, with 17 bases between the two ends. The CDR3 runs 14 residues.

There are many counts of this clonotype. CDR3: CSVTTGQGANEKLFF. The CDR3 nucleotides read TGCAGCGTTACCACCGGACAGGGGGCTAATGAAAAACTGTTTTTT. The V and J genes are TRBV29-1 and TRBJ1-4; 10 nucleotides agree with TRBD1. Unmatched junction bases numbered 6, after V lost 5 bases and J lost 3 bases. The germline CDR1 and CDR2 sequences are SQVTM and ANQGSEA. CDR3 length: 15 amino acids.

The table lists this clonotype with many counts. The chain links TRBV29-1 to TRBJ2-6; D remains unclear. The CDR3 runs to 14 residues. V gave up 3 bases and J gave up 0 bases, with 6 bases separating them. Germline lookup yields CDR1 SQVTM and CDR2 ANQGSEA. The CDR3: CSVDTASGANVLTF. For the CDR3, the DNA is TGCAGCGTTGATACAGCCTCTGGGGCCAACGTCCTGACTTTC.

This clonotype was detected many times. This chain uses TRBV14 with TRBJ2-1; either TRBD1 or TRBD2 may fit D (5 bases each). The germline V gene encodes CDR1 SGHDN and CDR2 FVKESK. This CDR3 is 15 amino acids long. V lost 7 bases and J lost 6, with 19 bases in between. This CDR3 reads CASTDLGEPGNEQFF. CDR3 bases: TGTGCCAGCACTGACTTGGGGGAGCCGGGCAATGAGCAGTTCTTC.

On this clonotype itself: This may be a read error, as it is one base from a much larger clone. The V gene is TRBV20-1, the J gene TRBJ2-2; D may match TRBD1 or TRBD2 (6 bases each). The CDR3 consists of 15 residues. Trimming removed 5 bases from V and 1 base from J, with 14 bases in between. Germline CDR1 and CDR2: DFQATT and SNEGSKA (reference sequence). The CDR3 is CSAPRAGQNTGELFF. DNA for the CDR3: TGCAGTGCTCCAAGGGCGGGACAGAACACCGGGGAGCTGTTTTTT.

The chain carries TRBV20-1 and TRBJ1-1; the D gene is possibly TRBD1 (6 bases). The CDR3 spans 14 residues. Germline V gene sequence: CDR1 DFQATT, CDR2 SNEGSKA (reference sequence). V lost 4 bases to trimming and J lost 5 bases, with 17 bases between them. The CDR3 DNA follows: TGCAGTGCTACCGGCAGGGGTTTGGGGACTGAAGCTTTCTTT. This translates into CSATGRGLGTEAFF.

This clonotype was observed at least ten times. The J gene is TRBJ2-1, the V gene TRBV11-2; 11 bases fit TRBD2. The length of the CDR3 is 15 residues. V shed 1 base, J shed 8 bases, and the junction held 4 bases outside the gene matches. Germline loops: CDR1 SGHAT, CDR2 FQNNGV. CDR3: CASSLGLAGGHEQFF. In nucleotides, the CDR3 is TGTGCCAGCAGCTTAGGGCTAGCGGGGGGCCATGAGCAGTTCTTC.

This clonotype appeared a few times. V usage is TRBV10-3 and J usage is TRBJ2-7; 9 bases agree with TRBD1. The CDR3 is 14 residues long. The V and J ends lost 5 bases and 2 bases, in that order; junction bases with no gene match: 4. CDR1 is ENHRY and CDR2 is SYGVKD in the germline V gene. The CDR3 loop reads CAISRQGGTYEQYF. In nucleotides, the CDR3 is TGTGCCATCAGTCGACAGGGGGGGACCTACGAGCAGTACTTC.

This clonotype was counted between two and nine times. The chain carries TRBV7-2 and TRBJ2-1; 7 bases align to TRBD2. The CDR3 is 17 residues long. Germline CDR1 is SGHTA and CDR2 is FQGNSA. Germline trimming cut 5 bases from V and 5 bases from J; bases unmatched to any gene: 15. The CDR3, as DNA: TGTGCCAGCAGCCCATTTAGCGGGTCCCACTTCCACAATGAGCAGTTCTTC. This gives the protein CASSPFSGSHFHNEQFF.

This clonotype was seen ten or more times. J is TRBJ2-2 and V is TRBV29-1, with 10 positions matching TRBD1. Germline CDR1 reads SQVTM; CDR2 reads ANQGSEA. The CDR3 has 15 amino acids. The V and J ends lost 6 bases and 4 bases, in that order; junction bases with no gene match: 8. This chain's CDR3 is CSVTGQGGGTGELFF. In nucleotides, the CDR3 is TGCAGCGTGACCGGACAGGGGGGTGGCACCGGGGAGCTGTTTTTT.

In its sample, this clonotype was seen many times. V and J are TRBV19 and TRBJ1-5; 9 bases line up with TRBD1. V dropped 10 bases and J dropped 2; count of bases not matched to a gene: 15. CDR3 length equals 17 residues. Germline V gene sequence: CDR1 LNHDA, CDR2 SQIVND (reference sequence). The CDR3 protein is CATKGETGGSGNQPQHF. In nucleotides, the CDR3 is TGTGCCACCAAGGGGGAGACAGGGGGTAGTGGCAATCAGCCCCAGCATTTT. The whole variable domain, remainder taken from reference TRBV19 and TRBJ1-5, is DGGITQSPKYLFRKEGQNVTLSCEQNLNHDAMYWYRQDPGQGLRLIYYSQIVNDFQKGDIAEGYSVSREKKESFPLTVTSAQKNPTAFYLCATKGETGGSGNQPQHFGDGTRLSIL.

This clonotype came up a few times. The V call is TRBV19, the J call TRBJ1-1; D gene ambiguous. Germline lookup yields CDR1 LNHDA and CDR2 SQIVND (reference sequence). Trimming shortened V by 4 bases and J by 4 bases, and 10 bases separated the two germline ends. The CDR3 loop spans 13 amino acids. In nucleotides, the CDR3 is TGTGCCAGTAGTACTGGACTGAGCACTGAAGCTTTCTTT. Its protein is CASSTGLSTEAFF.

The V call is TRBV2, the J call TRBJ1-5; D possibly corresponds to TRBD1 (6 bases). Germline-derived CDR1 and CDR2 are SNHLY and FYNNEI. The CDR3 contains 13 residues. The V end was cut by 6 bases, the J end by 4 bases, with 10 bases between. CDR3 bases: TGTGCCAGCAGGGTAGGGGGAAATCAGCCCCAGCATTTT. Protein product: CASRVGGNQPQHF.

There are many counts of this clonotype. The chain is built from TRBV4-1 and TRBJ1-2, with D uncertain. Trimming cost V 0 bases and J 2 bases, with 7 bases left between them. This CDR3 has 14 amino acids. The germline gives CDR1 MGHRA, CDR2 YSYEKL. The CDR3 nucleotides read TGCGCCAGCAGCCAAGATTTGTGGAACTATGGCTACACCTTC. This encodes CASSQDLWNYGYTF.

Turning to this clonotype: A single base separates this from a much larger clone, so it may be a read error. The V gene is TRBV12-3 or TRBV12-4, the J gene TRBJ1-6; D gene unclear. The CDR3 consists of 14 residues. The CDR3 sequence: CTSSLLQLNSPLHF. The DNA for the CDR3 is TGTACCAGCAGTTTGTTACAGCTGAATTCACCCCTCCACTTT.

This clonotype came up once. Given a much more abundant clone one base away, this may be a read error. The V gene is TRBV28, the J gene TRBJ2-3; the D gene could be TRBD1 or TRBD2 (5 bases each). CDR1 MDHEN and CDR2 SYDVKM come from the germline V gene. This CDR3 region has 13 residues. The CDR3 bases are TGTGCCAGCAGTCAGGGAGACACAGGTACGCAGTATTTT. Amino acid sequence: CASSQGDTGTQYF.

This clonotype was seen ten or more times. This chain joins TRBV5-1 and TRBJ2-3, with 12 bases aligning to TRBD2. Germline V lookup: CDR1 SGHRS, CDR2 YFSETQ. The V gene end was trimmed by 0 bases and the J gene end by 0 bases; junction bases not matched to a gene: 2. The CDR3 consists of 17 residues. CDR3 sequence: CASSLAGTSGSTDTQYF. In nucleotides, the CDR3 is TGCGCCAGCAGCTTGGCCGGGACTAGCGGGAGCACAGATACGCAGTATTTT.

This clonotype has a count of ten or more. The rearrangement uses TRBV6-5 and TRBJ2-5, with D unclear. CDR3 size: 14 residues. The germline gives CDR1 MNHEY, CDR2 SVGAGI. Trimming cost V 1 base and J 1 base, with 7 bases left between them. The CDR3 region has the DNA TGTGCCAGCAGTTACTGGCCAAGCCAAGAGACCCAGTACTTC. Protein sequence: CASSYWPSQETQYF.

V and J are TRBV5-1 and TRBJ2-3; no firm D call. Germline loops: CDR1 SGHRS, CDR2 YFSETQ. This CDR3 has 12 residues. Trimming took 2 bases from V and 5 from J, leaving 6 bases between them. The CDR3: CASSFTEDTQYF. CDR3 sequence (DNA): TGCGCCAGCAGCTTTACAGAAGATACGCAGTATTTT.